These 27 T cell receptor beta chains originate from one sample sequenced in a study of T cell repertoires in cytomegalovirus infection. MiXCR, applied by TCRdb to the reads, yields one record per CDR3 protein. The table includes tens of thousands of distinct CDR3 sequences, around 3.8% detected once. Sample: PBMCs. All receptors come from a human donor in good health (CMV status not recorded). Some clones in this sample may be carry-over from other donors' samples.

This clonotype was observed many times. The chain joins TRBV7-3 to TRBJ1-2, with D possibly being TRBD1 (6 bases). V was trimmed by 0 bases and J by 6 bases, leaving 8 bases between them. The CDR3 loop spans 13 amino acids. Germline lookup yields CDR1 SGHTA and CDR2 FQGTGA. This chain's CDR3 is CASSLTAGDGYTF. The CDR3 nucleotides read TGTGCCAGCAGCTTAACGGCAGGGGATGGCTACACCTTC.

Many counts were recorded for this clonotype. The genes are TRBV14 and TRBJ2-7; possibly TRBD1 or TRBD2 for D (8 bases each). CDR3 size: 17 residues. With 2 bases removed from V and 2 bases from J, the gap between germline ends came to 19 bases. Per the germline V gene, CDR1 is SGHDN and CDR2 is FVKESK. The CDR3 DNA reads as TGTGCCAGCAGCCAAAAAGCGGGAGCAGGGGGCGCCTACGAGCAGTACTTC. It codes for CASSQKAGAGGAYEQYF.

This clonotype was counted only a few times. CDR3 protein: CSVGTGANEKLFF. CDR3 in DNA: TGCAGCGTTGGGACAGGGGCTAATGAAAAACTGTTTTTT. The chain uses TRBV29-1 and TRBJ1-4, with 9 bases identical to TRBD1. Germline CDR1 and CDR2: SQVTM and ANQGSEA. Trimming removed 4 bases from V and 3 bases from J; junction bases left unmatched: 0. The CDR3 is 13 residues long.

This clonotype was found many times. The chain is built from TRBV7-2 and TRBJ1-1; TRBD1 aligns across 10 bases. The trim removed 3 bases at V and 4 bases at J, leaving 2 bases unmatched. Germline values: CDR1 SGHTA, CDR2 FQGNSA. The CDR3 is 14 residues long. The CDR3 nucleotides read TGTGCCAGCAGCTTCCGGACAGGGGGCACTGAAGCTTTCTTT. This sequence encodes CASSFRTGGTEAFF.

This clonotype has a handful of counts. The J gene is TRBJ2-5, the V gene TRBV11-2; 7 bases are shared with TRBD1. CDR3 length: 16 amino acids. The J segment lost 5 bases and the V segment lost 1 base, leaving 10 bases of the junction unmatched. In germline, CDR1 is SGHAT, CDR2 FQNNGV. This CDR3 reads CASSLATGTAQETQYF. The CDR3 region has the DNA TGTGCCAGCAGCTTAGCGACCGGGACAGCTCAGGAGACCCAGTACTTC.

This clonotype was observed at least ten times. The CDR3 region is CASSFQGGNEKLFF. DNA of the CDR3: TGTGCCAGCAGCTTTCAGGGTGGGAATGAAAAACTGTTTTTT. The chain is built from TRBV7-2 and TRBJ1-4; tentative D call: TRBD1 (5 bases). V was clipped by 3 bases and J by 5 bases, with 10 bases between them. The length of the CDR3 is 14 residues. Germline lookup yields CDR1 SGHTA and CDR2 FQGNSA.

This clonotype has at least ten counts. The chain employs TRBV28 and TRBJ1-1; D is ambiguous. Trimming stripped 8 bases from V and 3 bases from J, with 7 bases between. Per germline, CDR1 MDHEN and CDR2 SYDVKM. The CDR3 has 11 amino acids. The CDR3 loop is CASSGHTEAFF. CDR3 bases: TGTGCCAGCTCAGGACACACTGAAGCTTTCTTT.

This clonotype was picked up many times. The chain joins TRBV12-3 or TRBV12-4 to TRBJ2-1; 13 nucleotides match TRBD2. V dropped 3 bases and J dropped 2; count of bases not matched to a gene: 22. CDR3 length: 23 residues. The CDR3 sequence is CASSFISIYGGLAGNLPYNEQFF. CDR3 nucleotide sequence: TGTGCCAGCAGTTTCATTAGTATTTACGGGGGACTAGCGGGGAACTTGCCCTACAATGAGCAGTTCTTC.

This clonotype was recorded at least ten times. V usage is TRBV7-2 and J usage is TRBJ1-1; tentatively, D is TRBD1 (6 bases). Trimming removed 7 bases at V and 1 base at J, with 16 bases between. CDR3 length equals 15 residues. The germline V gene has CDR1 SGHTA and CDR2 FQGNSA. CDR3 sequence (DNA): TGTGCCAGCAAGATCCAGCAGACAGGGAACACTGAAGCTTTCTTT. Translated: CASKIQQTGNTEAFF.

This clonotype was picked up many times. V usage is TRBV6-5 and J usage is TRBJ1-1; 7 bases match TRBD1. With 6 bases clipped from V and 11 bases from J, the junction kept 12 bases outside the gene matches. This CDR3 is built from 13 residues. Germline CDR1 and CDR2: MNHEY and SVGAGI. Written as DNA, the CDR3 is TGTGCCAGCAGACGAGTACAGGGGTTTAGCGCTTTCTTT. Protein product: CASRRVQGFSAFF.

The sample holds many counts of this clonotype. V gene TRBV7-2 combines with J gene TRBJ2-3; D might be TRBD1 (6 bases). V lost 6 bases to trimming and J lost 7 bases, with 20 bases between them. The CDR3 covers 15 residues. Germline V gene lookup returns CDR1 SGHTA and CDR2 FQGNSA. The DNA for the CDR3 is TGTGCCAGCAGTCTCCCGCGACAGGTTGTTAATACGCAGTATTTT. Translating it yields CASSLPRQVVNTQYF. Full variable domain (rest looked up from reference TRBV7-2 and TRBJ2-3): GAGVSQSPSNKVTEKGKDVELRCDPISGHTALYWYRQSLGQGLEFLIYFQGNSAPDKSGLPSDRFSAERTGGSVSTLTIQRTQQEDSAVYLCASSLPRQVVNTQYFGPGTRLTVL.

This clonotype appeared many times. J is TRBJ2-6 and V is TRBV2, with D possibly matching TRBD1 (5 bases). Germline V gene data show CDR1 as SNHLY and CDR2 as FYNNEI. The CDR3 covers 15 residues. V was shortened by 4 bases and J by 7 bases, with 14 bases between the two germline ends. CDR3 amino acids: CASSGQSIGANVLTF. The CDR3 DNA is TGTGCCAGCAGTGGACAGTCAATCGGTGCCAACGTCCTGACTTTC.

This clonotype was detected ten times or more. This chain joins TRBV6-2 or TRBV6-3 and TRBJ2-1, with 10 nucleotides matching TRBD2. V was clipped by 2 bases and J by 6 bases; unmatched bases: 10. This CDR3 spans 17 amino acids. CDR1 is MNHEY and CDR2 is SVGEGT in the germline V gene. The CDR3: CASSYGRSGRAVNEQFF. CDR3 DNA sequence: TGTGCCAGCAGTTACGGGCGGAGCGGGAGGGCCGTCAATGAGCAGTTCTTC.

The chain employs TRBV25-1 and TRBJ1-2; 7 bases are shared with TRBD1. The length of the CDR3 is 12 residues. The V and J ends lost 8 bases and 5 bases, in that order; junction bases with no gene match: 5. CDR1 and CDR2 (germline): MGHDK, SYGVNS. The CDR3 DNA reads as TGTGCCAGCTCGGGACAGTCGTATGGCTACACCTTC. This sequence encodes CASSGQSYGYTF.

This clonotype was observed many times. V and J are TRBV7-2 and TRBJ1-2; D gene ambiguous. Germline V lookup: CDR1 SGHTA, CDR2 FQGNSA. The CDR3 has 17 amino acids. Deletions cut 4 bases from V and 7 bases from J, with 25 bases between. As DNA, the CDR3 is TGTGCCAGCAGCTCCTCGGGCGCCAGCGTGACTGGCCGTGGCTACACCTTC. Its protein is CASSSSGASVTGRGYTF. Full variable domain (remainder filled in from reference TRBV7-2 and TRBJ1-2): GAGVSQSPSNKVTEKGKDVELRCDPISGHTALYWYRQSLGQGLEFLIYFQGNSAPDKSGLPSDRFSAERTGGSVSTLTIQRTQQEDSAVYLCASSSSGASVTGRGYTFGSGTRLTVV.

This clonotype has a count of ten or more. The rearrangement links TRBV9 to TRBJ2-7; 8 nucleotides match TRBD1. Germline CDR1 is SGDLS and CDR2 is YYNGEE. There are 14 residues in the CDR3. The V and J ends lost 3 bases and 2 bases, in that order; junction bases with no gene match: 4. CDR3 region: CASSAGGKAYEQYF. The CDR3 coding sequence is TGTGCCAGCAGCGCAGGGGGCAAAGCCTACGAGCAGTACTTC.

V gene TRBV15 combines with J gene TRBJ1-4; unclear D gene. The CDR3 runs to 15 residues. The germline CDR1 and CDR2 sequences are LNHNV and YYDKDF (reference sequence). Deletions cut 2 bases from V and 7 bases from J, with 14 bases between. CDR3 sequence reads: CATSRSSGVGEKLFF. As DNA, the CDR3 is TGTGCCACCAGCAGATCTTCGGGCGTCGGTGAAAAACTGTTTTTT.

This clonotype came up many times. CDR3 protein: CASSLAHRNYGYTF. CDR3 nucleotide sequence: TGTGCCAGCAGCTTGGCCCACAGGAACTATGGCTACACCTTC. The V call is TRBV7-8, the J call TRBJ1-2; possible D gene TRBD1, 5 bases. V was pared by 3 bases and J by 2 bases, with 10 bases between. Germline CDR1 is SGHVS and CDR2 is FQNEAQ. The CDR3 runs 14 residues.

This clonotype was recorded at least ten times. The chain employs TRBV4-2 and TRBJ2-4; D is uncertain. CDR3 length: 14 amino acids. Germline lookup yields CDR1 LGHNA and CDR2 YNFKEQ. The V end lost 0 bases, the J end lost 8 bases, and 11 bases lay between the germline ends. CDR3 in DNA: TGTGCCAGCAGCCAAGAGTTGGCCGTGGACATTCAGTACTTC. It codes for CASSQELAVDIQYF.

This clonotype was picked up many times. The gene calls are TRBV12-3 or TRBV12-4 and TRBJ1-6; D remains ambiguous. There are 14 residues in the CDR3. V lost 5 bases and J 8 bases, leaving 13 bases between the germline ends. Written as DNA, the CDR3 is TGTGCCAGCAGTCACGCAAGATTGGATTCACCCCTCCACTTT. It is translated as CASSHARLDSPLHF.

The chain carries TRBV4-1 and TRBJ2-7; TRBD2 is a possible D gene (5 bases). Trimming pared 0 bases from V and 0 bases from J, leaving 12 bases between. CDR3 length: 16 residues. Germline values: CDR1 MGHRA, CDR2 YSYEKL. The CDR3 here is CASSQEYPGNSYEQYF. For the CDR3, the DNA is TGCGCCAGCAGCCAAGAATATCCGGGGAACTCCTACGAGCAGTACTTC.

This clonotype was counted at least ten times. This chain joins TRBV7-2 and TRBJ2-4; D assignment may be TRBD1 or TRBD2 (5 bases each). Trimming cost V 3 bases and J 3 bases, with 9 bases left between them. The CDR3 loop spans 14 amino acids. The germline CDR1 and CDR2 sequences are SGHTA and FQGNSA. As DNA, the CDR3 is TGTGCCAGCAGCTTGAGGGGAGTCAAAAACATTCAGTACTTC. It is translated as CASSLRGVKNIQYF.

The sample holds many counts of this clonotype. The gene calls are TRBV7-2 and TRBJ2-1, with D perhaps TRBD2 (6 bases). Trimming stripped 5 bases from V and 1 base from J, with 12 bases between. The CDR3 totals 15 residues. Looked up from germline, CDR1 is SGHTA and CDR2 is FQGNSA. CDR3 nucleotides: TGTGCCAGCAGCGTGGCGGGACGGTCCTACAATGAGCAGTTCTTC. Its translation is CASSVAGRSYNEQFF.

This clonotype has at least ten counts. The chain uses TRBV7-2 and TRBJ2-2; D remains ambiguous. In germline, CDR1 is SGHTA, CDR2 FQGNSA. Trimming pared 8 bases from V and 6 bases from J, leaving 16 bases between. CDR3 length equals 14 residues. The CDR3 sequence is CASGPTSVSGELFF. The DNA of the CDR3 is TGTGCCAGCGGTCCCACCAGCGTATCCGGGGAGCTGTTTTTT.

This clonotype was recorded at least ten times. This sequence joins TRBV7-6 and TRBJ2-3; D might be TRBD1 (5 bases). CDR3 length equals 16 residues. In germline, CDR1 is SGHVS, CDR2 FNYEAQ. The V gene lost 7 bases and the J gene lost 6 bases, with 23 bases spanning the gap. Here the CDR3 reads CASTNLPAQGRDTQYF. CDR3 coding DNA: TGTGCCAGCACCAACTTACCGGCGCAGGGTCGTGATACGCAGTATTTT.

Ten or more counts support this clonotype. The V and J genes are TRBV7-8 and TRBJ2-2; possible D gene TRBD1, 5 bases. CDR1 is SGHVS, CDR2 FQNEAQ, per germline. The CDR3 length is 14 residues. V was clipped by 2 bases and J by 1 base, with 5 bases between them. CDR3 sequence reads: CASSLRGNTGELFF. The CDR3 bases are TGTGCCAGCAGCTTAAGGGGGAACACCGGGGAGCTGTTTTTT.

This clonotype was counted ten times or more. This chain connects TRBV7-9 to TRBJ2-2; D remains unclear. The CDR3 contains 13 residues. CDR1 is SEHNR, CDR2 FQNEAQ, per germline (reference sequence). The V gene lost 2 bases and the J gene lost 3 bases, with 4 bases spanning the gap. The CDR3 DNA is TGTGCCAGCAGCTTAACCTACACCGGGGAGCTGTTTTTT. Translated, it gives CASSLTYTGELFF.